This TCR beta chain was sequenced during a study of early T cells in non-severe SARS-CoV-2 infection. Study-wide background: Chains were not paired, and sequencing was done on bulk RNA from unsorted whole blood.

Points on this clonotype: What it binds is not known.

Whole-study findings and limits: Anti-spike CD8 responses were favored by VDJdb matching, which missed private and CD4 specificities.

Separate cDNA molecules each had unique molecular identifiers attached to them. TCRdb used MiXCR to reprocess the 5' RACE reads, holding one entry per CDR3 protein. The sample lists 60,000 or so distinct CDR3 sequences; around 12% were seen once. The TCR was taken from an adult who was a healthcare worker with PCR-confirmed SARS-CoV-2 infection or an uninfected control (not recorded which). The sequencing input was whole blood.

This CDR3 is CASSVGINTGELFF. The CDR3 DNA sequence: TGTGCCAGCAGCGTTGGGATTAACACCGGGGAGCTGTTTTTT. The genes are TRBV9 and TRBJ2-2; D remains unclear. V lost 2 bases and J 2 bases, leaving 7 bases between the germline ends. The CDR3 has 14 residues. Germline V gives CDR1 SGDLS, CDR2 YYNGEE.